These T cell receptor beta chains were read from a single sample in a study of CD8 T cells in ankylosing spondylitis. MiXCR, run by TCRdb on the 5' RACE reads, gives a single entry per CDR3 protein. The data hold about 130,000 distinct CDR3 sequences, with about 6.7% observed a single time. The specimen sequenced was blood, either unsorted or a sorted T cell fraction (not recorded which). These receptors were collected from a female donor with ankylosing spondylitis or in good health (not recorded which). The conserved cysteine and the conserved F or W are not part of the CDR3 here. D genes are given only for firm matches.

d_gene	v_gene	j_gene	CDR3aa
NA	TRBV5-1	TRBJ2-2	ASSLTENTGELF
NA	TRBV12-3/TRBV12-4	TRBJ1-5	ASSLQGEDQPQH
TRBD1	TRBV12-3/TRBV12-4	TRBJ1-1	ASSLGQGMGNTEAF
TRBD2	TRBV2	TRBJ2-2	ASSEAGGSGELF
NA	TRBV20-1	TRBJ1-1	SARRDETTEAF
NA	TRBV6-2/TRBV6-3	TRBJ2-7	ASSYEKWSEQY
NA	TRBV7-2	TRBJ1-2	ASSLVKGDYGYT
TRBD2	TRBV4-2	TRBJ2-6	ASSPRLADKPKPNSGANVLT
NA	TRBV5-1	TRBJ2-3	ASGGGGIDTQY
NA	TRBV5-1	TRBJ1-1	ASSFRQMNTEAF
NA	TRBV6-5	TRBJ1-5	ASSYNTDQPQH
NA	TRBV5-1	TRBJ1-6	ASTLGTPGNSPLH
NA	TRBV7-6	TRBJ2-2	ASRFQSTGELF